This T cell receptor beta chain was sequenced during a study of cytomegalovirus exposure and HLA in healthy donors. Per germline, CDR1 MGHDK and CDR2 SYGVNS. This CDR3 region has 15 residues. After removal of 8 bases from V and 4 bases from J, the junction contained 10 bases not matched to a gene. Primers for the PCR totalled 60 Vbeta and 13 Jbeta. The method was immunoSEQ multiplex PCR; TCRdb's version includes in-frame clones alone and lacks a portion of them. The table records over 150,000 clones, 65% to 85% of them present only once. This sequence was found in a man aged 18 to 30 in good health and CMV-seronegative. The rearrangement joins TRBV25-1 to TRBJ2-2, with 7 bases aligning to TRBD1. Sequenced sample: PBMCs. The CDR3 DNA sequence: TGTGCCAGCGAGGGTCCACAGGGGCCCACCGGGGAGCTGTTTTTT. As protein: CASEGPQGPTGELFF.